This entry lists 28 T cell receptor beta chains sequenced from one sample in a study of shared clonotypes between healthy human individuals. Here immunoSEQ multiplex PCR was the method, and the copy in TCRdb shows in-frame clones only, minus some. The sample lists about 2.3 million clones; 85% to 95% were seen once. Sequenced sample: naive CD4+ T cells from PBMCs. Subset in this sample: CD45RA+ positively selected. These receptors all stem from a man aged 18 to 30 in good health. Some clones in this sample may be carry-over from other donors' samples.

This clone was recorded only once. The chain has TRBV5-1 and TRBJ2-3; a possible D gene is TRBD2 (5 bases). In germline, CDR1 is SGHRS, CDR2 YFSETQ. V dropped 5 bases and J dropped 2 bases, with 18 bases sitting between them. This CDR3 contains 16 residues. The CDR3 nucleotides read TGCGCCAGCAGTGAAAGCCCGGGGTTGAACACAGATACGCAGTATTTT. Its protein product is CASSESPGLNTDTQYF. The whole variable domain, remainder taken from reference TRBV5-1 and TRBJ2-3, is KAGVTQTPRYLIKTRGQQVTLSCSPISGHRSVSWYQQTPGQGLQFLFEYFSETQRNKGNFPGRFSGRQFSNSRSEMNVSTLELGDSALYLCASSESPGLNTDTQYFGPGTRLTVL.

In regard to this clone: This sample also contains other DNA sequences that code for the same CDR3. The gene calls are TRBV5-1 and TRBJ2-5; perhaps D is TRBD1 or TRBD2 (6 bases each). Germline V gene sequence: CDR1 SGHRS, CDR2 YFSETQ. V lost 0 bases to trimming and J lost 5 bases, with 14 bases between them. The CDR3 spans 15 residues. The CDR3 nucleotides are TGCGCCAGCAGCTTGGCCGGGGGCCCTGGGGAGACCCAGTACTTC. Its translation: CASSLAGGPGETQYF.

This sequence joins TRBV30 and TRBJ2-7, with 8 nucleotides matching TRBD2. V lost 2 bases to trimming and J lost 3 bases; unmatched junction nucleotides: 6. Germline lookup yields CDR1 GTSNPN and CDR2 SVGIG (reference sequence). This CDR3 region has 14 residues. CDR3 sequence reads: CAWSFSGIRYEQYF. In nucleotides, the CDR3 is TGTGCCTGGAGTTTTAGCGGGATTCGCTACGAGCAGTACTTC.

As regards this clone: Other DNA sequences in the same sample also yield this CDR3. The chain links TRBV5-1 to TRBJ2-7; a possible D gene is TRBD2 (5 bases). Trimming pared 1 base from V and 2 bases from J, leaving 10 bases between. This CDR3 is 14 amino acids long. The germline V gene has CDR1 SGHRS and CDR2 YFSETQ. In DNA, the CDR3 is TGCGCCAGCAGCTTGATCGCGGGTCCCTACGAGCAGTACTTC. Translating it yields CASSLIAGPYEQYF.

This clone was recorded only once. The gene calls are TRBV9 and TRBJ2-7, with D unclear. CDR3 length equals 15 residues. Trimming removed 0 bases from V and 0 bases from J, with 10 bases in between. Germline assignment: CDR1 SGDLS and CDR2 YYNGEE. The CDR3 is CASSVDDDSSYEQYF. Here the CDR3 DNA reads TGTGCCAGCAGCGTAGACGATGATAGCTCCTACGAGCAGTACTTC.

The DNA for the CDR3 is TGTGCCAGCAGCCTTCGACTAGGCTACAATGAGCAGTTCTTC. It codes for CASSLRLGYNEQFF. The J gene is TRBJ2-1, the V gene TRBV5-4; D possibly corresponds to TRBD2 (6 bases). The germline V gene has CDR1 SGHNT and CDR2 YYREEE (reference sequence). Trimming took off 4 bases at V and 3 bases at J, with 11 bases between the two ends. The CDR3 length is 14 residues.

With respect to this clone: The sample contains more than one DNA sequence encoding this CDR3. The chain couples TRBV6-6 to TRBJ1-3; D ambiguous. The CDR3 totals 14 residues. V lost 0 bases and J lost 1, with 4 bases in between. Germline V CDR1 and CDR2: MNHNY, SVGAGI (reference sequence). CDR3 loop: CASSYSSSGNTIYF. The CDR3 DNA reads TGTGCCAGCAGTTACTCTAGTTCTGGAAACACCATATATTTT.

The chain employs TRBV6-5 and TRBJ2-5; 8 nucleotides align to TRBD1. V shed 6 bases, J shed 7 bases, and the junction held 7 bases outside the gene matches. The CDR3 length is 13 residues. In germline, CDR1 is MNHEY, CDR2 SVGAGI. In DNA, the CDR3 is TGTGCCAGCAGGGAGGGACAGGCGGGGACCCAGTACTTC. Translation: CASREGQAGTQYF.

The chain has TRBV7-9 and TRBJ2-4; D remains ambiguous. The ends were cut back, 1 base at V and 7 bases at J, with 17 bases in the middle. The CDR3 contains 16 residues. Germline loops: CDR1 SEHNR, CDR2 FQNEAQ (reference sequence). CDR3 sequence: CASSLGPGLDSNIQYF. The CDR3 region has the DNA TGTGCCAGCAGCTTAGGTCCTGGGCTGGATTCCAACATTCAGTACTTC. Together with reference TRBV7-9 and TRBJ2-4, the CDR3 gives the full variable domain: DTGVSQNPRHKITKRGQNVTFRCDPISEHNRLYWYRQTLGQGPEFLTYFQNEAQLEKSRLLSDRFSAERPKGSFSTLEIQRTEQGDSAMYLCASSLGPGLDSNIQYFGAGTRLSVL.

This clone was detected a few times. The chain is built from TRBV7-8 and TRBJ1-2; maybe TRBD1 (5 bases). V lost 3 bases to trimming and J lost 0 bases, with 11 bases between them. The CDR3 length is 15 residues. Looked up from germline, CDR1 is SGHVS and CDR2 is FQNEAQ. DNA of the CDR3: TGTGCCAGCAGCTTGCAGGGAGGGGCTAACTATGGCTACACCTTC. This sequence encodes CASSLQGGANYGYTF.

The CDR3 region has the DNA TGTGCTAGTGGCTCCGGGACAGGGCATGAAAAACTGTTTTTT. This gives the protein CASGSGTGHEKLFF. The chain uses TRBV12-5 and TRBJ1-4; 9 bases line up with TRBD1. Germline assignment: CDR1 LGHNT and CDR2 FRNRAP. The CDR3 is 14 amino acids. After removal of 6 bases from V and 6 bases from J, the junction contained 5 bases not matched to a gene.

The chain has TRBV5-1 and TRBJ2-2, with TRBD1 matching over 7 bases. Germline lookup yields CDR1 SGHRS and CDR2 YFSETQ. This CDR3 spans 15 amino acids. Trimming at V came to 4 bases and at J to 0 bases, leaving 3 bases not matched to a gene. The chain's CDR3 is CASSRDRTNTGELFF. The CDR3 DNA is TGCGCCAGCAGCCGGGACAGAACGAACACCGGGGAGCTGTTTTTT.

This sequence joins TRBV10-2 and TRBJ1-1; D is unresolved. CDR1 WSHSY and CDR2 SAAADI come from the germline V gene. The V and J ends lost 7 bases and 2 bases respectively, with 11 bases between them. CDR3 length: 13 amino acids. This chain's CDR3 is CASMKGLNTEAFF. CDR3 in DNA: TGCGCCAGCATGAAAGGATTAAACACTGAAGCTTTCTTT.

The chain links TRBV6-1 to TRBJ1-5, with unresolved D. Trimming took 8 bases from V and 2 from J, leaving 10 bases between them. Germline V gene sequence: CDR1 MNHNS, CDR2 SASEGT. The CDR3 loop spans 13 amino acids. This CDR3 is CASLFQGNQPQHF. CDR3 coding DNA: TGTGCCAGCCTGTTCCAGGGCAATCAGCCCCAGCATTTT.

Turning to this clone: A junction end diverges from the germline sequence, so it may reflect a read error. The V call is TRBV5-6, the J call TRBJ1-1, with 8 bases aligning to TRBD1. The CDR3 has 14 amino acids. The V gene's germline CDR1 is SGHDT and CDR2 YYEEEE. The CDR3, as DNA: TGTGCCAGCAGCTTGGACAGGGGGAACATTGAAGCTTTCTTT. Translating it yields CASSLDRGNIEAFF.

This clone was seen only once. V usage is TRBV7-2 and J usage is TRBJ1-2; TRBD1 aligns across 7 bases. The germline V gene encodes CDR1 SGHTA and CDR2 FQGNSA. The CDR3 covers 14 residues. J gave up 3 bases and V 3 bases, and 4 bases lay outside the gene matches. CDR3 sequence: CASSLTGLDYGYTF. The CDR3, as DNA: TGTGCCAGCAGCTTGACAGGGCTGGACTATGGCTACACCTTC.

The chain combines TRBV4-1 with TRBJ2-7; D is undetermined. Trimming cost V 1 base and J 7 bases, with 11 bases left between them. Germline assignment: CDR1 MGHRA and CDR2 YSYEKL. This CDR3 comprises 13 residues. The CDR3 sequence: CASSQGGTPEQYF. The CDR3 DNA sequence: TGCGCCAGCAGCCAAGGGGGAACCCCGGAGCAGTACTTC.

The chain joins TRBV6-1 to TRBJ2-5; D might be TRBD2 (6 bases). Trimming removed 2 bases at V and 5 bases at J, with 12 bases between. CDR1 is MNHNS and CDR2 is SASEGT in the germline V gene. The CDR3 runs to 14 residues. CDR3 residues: CASSEQPGRETQYF. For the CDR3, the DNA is TGTGCCAGCAGTGAACAGCCGGGGAGGGAGACCCAGTACTTC.

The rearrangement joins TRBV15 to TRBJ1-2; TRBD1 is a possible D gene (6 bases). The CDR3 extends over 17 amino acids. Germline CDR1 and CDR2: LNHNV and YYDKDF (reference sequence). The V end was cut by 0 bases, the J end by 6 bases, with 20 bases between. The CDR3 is CATSRDHRPGAYDGYTF. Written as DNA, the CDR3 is TGTGCCACCAGCAGAGATCACCGGCCAGGGGCGTATGATGGCTACACCTTC. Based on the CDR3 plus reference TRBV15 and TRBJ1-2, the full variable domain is DAMVIQNPRYQVTQFGKPVTLSCSQTLNHNVMYWYQQKSSQAPKLLFHYYDKDFNNEADTPDNFQSRRPNTSFCFLDIRSPGLGDTAMYLCATSRDHRPGAYDGYTFGSGTRLTVV.

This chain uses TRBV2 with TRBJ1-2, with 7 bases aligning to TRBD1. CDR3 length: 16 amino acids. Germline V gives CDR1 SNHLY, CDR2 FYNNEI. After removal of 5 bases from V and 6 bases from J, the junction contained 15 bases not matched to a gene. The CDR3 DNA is TGTGCCAGCAGTAACAGAGCCAACAGGGGACAGAATGGCTACACCTTC. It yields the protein CASSNRANRGQNGYTF.

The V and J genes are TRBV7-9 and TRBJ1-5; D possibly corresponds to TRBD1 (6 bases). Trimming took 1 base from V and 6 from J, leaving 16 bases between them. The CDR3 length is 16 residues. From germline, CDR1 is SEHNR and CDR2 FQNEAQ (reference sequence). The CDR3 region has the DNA TGTGCCAGCAGCTTAGAGGGCGGGCAGGGGAGTCAGCCCCAGCATTTT. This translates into CASSLEGGQGSQPQHF.

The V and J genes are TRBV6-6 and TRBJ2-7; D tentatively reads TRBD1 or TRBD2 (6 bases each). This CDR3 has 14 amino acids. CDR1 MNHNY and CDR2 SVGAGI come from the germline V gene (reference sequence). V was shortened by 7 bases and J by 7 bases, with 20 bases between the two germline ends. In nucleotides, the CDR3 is TGTGCCAGCAACTCTGCACGGGGGCTGAGGGAGCAGTACTTC. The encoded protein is CASNSARGLREQYF.

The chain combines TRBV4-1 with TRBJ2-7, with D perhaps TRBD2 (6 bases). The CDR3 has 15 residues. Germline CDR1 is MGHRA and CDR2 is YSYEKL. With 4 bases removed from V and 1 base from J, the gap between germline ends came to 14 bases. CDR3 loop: CASSPLALTSYEQYF. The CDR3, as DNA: TGCGCCAGCAGCCCTCTAGCGCTTACTTCCTACGAGCAGTACTTC.

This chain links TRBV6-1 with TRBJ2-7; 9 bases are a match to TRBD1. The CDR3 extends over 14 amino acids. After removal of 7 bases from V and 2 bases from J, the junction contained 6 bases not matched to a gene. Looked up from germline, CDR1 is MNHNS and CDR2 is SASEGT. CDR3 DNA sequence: TGTGCCAGCATGAGGGGACAGGGAGCCTACGAGCAGTACTTC. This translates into CASMRGQGAYEQYF.

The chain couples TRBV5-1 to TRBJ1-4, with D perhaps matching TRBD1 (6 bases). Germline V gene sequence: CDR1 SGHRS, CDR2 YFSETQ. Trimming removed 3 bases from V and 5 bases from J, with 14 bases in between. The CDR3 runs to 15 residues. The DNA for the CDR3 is TGCGCCAGCAGCTCTGAGGGGGGCAGAAATGAAAAACTGTTTTTT. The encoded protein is CASSSEGGRNEKLFF.

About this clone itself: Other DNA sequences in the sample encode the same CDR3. The CDR3 bases are TGTGCCAGTAGTGACAGGGGGAATCAGCCCCAGCATTTT. Translating gives CASSDRGNQPQHF. This chain connects TRBV19 to TRBJ1-5, with TRBD1 matching over 9 bases. Germline V gives CDR1 LNHDA, CDR2 SQIVND (reference sequence). V dropped 5 bases and J dropped 4; count of bases not matched to a gene: 0. CDR3 length: 13 amino acids.

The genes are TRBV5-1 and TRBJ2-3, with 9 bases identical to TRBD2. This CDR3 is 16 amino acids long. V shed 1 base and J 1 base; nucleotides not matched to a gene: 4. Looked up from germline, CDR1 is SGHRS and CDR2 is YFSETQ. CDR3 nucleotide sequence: TGCGCCAGCAGCTTGCTTAGGACTAGCGGCACAGATACGCAGTATTTT. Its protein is CASSLLRTSGTDTQYF.

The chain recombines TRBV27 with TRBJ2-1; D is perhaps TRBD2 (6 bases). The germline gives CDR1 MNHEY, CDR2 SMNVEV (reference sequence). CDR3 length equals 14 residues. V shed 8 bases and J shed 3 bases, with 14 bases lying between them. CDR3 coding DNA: TGTGCCAGCCGTGTGGAGGGTTTCTACAATGAGCAGTTCTTC. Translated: CASRVEGFYNEQFF.